The 26 T cell receptor beta chains listed next were all sequenced from one sample in a study of PD-L1 blockade in urothelial cancer. Sequenced by immunoSEQ multiplex PCR; TCRdb stores in-frame clones only, minus some. The sample includes about 110,000 clones, 70% to 85% of them seen just once. This material consisted of PBMCs, taken around atezolizumab (anti-PD-L1) treatment. The receptor source for this set is a man in his forties or fifties with urothelial cancer.

The chain links TRBV18 to TRBJ2-1; D unclear. Between the trimmed V and J ends, which lost 3 bases and 12 bases, there was a span of 18 bases. Germline V gene sequence: CDR1 KGHSH, CDR2 LQKENI. This CDR3 has 14 amino acids. The CDR3 loop reads CASSPDRVQLRQFF. The CDR3 nucleotides are TGTGCCAGCTCACCGGATCGGGTACAATTAAGGCAGTTCTTC.

The chain recombines TRBV19 with TRBJ2-7, with TRBD2 matching 9 bases. After removal of 6 bases from V and 2 bases from J, the junction contained 5 bases not matched to a gene. The CDR3 is made up of 14 amino acids. Per the germline V gene, CDR1 is LNHDA and CDR2 is SQIVND (reference sequence). The CDR3 nucleotides read TGTGCCAGTAGGAGATTAGCGGGAGCCTACGAGCAGTACTTC. Translated: CASRRLAGAYEQYF.

The chain has TRBV9 and TRBJ1-4; tentative D call: TRBD1 (5 bases). The CDR3 runs 16 residues. CDR1 is SGDLS and CDR2 is YYNGEE in the germline V gene. Trimming cost V 4 bases and J 8 bases, with 21 bases left between them. The CDR3 DNA reads as TGTGCCAGCAGCCCCGGGGGGGGGACGGCGGAAGAAAAACTGTTTTTT. The encoded protein is CASSPGGGTAEEKLFF.

The chain has TRBV5-1 and TRBJ2-7, with TRBD1 as a possible D gene (6 bases). The CDR3 consists of 15 residues. V was clipped by 0 bases and J by 3 bases, with 13 bases between them. CDR1 and CDR2 (germline): SGHRS, YFSETQ. The chain's CDR3 is CASSLEAWGLYEQYF. The DNA of the CDR3 is TGCGCCAGCAGCTTGGAGGCGTGGGGGCTCTACGAGCAGTACTTC.

The genes are TRBV19 and TRBJ2-7, with a tentative D call TRBD2 (5 bases). Looked up from germline, CDR1 is LNHDA and CDR2 is SQIVND (reference sequence). The CDR3 is 14 amino acids. V was clipped by 7 bases and J by 1 base, with 14 bases between them. In nucleotides, the CDR3 is TGTGCCAGTATGGGGTTTGGGGAGTCCTACGAGCAGTACTTC. The encoded protein is CASMGFGESYEQYF.

This clone appeared a single time. The CDR3 nucleotides read TGTGCCAGCAGTGACAACAACTACGAGCAGTACTTC. Amino acid sequence: CASSDNNYEQYF. The chain combines TRBV25-1 with TRBJ2-7; no firm D call. V lost 3 bases, J lost 3 bases, and 6 bases lay in between. Germline-derived CDR1 and CDR2 are MGHDK and SYGVNS. The CDR3 has 12 amino acids.

The gene calls are TRBV6-5 and TRBJ2-1; 8 positions agree with TRBD2. V shed 6 bases, J shed 7 bases, and the junction held 8 bases outside the gene matches. The CDR3 runs 14 residues. The germline CDR1 and CDR2 sequences are MNHEY and SVGAGI. CDR3 loop: CASRAQREWNEQFF. CDR3 nucleotide sequence: TGTGCCAGCAGGGCCCAGCGGGAGTGGAATGAGCAGTTCTTC.

The V gene is TRBV27, the J gene TRBJ1-2, with TRBD1 matching 9 bases. V gave up 0 bases and J gave up 7 bases; unmatched junction bases: 6. The CDR3 is made up of 15 amino acids. CDR1 and CDR2 (germline): MNHEY, SMNVEV (reference sequence). The CDR3 spells CASSLSETGGGGYTF. The CDR3 DNA reads TGTGCCAGCAGTTTATCGGAAACAGGGGGCGGTGGCTACACCTTC.

The chain combines TRBV9 with TRBJ1-1, with 9 bases that match TRBD1. The V and J ends lost 1 base and 1 base, in that order; junction bases with no gene match: 8. The germline V gene has CDR1 SGDLS and CDR2 YYNGEE. This CDR3 spans 17 amino acids. The CDR3 DNA follows: TGTGCCAGCAGCGTAACCGGGACAGGGTTGAGGAACACTGAAGCTTTCTTT. Translating it yields CASSVTGTGLRNTEAFF.

V is TRBV5-4 and J is TRBJ2-1; 8 nucleotides align to TRBD2. Unmatched junction bases numbered 14, after V lost 6 bases and J lost 9 bases. The CDR3 sequence is 15 residues long. The germline V gene encodes CDR1 SGHNT and CDR2 YYREEE (reference sequence). The CDR3 region is CASNVQEREFSEQFF. The CDR3 nucleotides are TGTGCCAGCAACGTGCAGGAGCGGGAGTTCAGTGAGCAGTTCTTC.

In its sample, this clone was seen once. V gene TRBV7-3 combines with J gene TRBJ2-6; a weak D match, TRBD1 (5 bases). The length of the CDR3 is 14 residues. Trimming removed 6 bases at V and 4 bases at J, with 10 bases between. Germline V gene data show CDR1 as SGHTA and CDR2 as FQGTGA. CDR3: CASSSGYGANVLTF. CDR3 sequence (DNA): TGTGCCAGCAGTTCAGGGTACGGGGCCAACGTCCTGACTTTC. Drawing the rest from reference TRBV7-3 and TRBJ2-6, the complete variable domain is GAGVSQTPSNKVTEKGKYVELRCDPISGHTALYWYRQSLGQGPEFLIYFQGTGAADDSGLPNDRFFAVRPEGSVSTLKIQRTERGDSAVYLCASSSGYGANVLTFGAGSRLTVL.

V usage is TRBV6-1 and J usage is TRBJ1-1, with 8 bases identical to TRBD1. J was trimmed by 0 bases and V by 4 bases; bases with no gene match: 10. The CDR3 is made up of 17 amino acids. CDR1 and CDR2 from the germline V gene are MNHNS and SASEGT. The CDR3 coding sequence is TGTGCCAGCAGTGCCCCCCAGGGGGCCGGGGTGAACACTGAAGCTTTCTTT. It translates to CASSAPQGAGVNTEAFF.

V and J are TRBV11-2 and TRBJ2-1, with 8 bases that match TRBD2. Germline lookup yields CDR1 SGHAT and CDR2 FQNNGV. The CDR3 sequence is 16 residues long. V trimming: 3 bases; J trimming: 2 bases; junction bases outside the gene matches: 6. CDR3 in amino acids: CASSLPVSGTYNEQFF. CDR3 in DNA: TGTGCCAGCAGCTTGCCCGTTAGCGGGACCTACAATGAGCAGTTCTTC.

This chain connects TRBV9 to TRBJ1-2; TRBD1 is a possible D gene (6 bases). This CDR3 is built from 14 residues. V was trimmed by 0 bases and J by 5 bases, leaving 11 bases between them. Per the germline V gene, CDR1 is SGDLS and CDR2 is YYNGEE. The CDR3 spells CASSVGTAQYGYTF. The DNA of the CDR3 is TGTGCCAGCAGCGTAGGGACAGCCCAGTATGGCTACACCTTC.

V is TRBV7-9 and J is TRBJ2-1, with 15 positions matching TRBD2. CDR3 length: 18 residues. Germline loops: CDR1 SEHNR, CDR2 FQNEAQ (reference sequence). The V gene end was trimmed by 4 bases and the J gene end by 8 bases; junction bases not matched to a gene: 12. As DNA, the CDR3 is TGTGCCAGCAGCTCCCAAGGAGGACTAGCGGGAGGGTCCTATGAGCAGTTCTTC. This encodes CASSSQGGLAGGSYEQFF.

This rearrangement joins TRBV27 to TRBJ2-1, with 9 bases aligning to TRBD2. Per germline, CDR1 MNHEY and CDR2 SMNVEV (reference sequence). The trim removed 6 bases at V and 10 bases at J, leaving 16 bases unmatched. This CDR3 has 16 residues. CDR3 amino acids: CASSRMTSGPLVEQFF. The CDR3 DNA is TGTGCCAGCAGCCGGATGACTAGCGGACCTCTGGTAGAGCAGTTCTTC.

The chain links TRBV19 to TRBJ2-1; 7 positions match TRBD1. After removal of 7 bases from V and 0 bases from J, the junction contained 6 bases not matched to a gene. Per germline, CDR1 LNHDA and CDR2 SQIVND (reference sequence). The CDR3 has 15 residues. This CDR3 is CASNPGQSSYNEQFF. CDR3 nucleotides: TGTGCCAGTAACCCGGGACAGAGCTCCTACAATGAGCAGTTCTTC.

The CDR3, as DNA: TGTGCCAGCAGCTTGAGTTCGAACTACGAGCAGTACTTC. It specifies CASSLSSNYEQYF. The rearrangement links TRBV11-2 to TRBJ2-7; D remains ambiguous. Trimming stripped 3 bases from V and 3 bases from J, with 9 bases between. Looked up from germline, CDR1 is SGHAT and CDR2 is FQNNGV. The CDR3 length is 13 residues.

The CDR3 spells CASGRASGSTDTQYF. CDR3 bases: TGTGCCAGCGGTCGGGCTAGCGGGAGTACAGATACGCAGTATTTT. The chain recombines TRBV2 with TRBJ2-3; 10 nucleotides match TRBD2. CDR1 is SNHLY, CDR2 FYNNEI, per germline. Unmatched junction bases numbered 8, after V lost 8 bases and J lost 3 bases. CDR3 size: 15 residues.

V and J are TRBV13 and TRBJ2-1, with a weak D call TRBD2 (6 bases). The V end was cut by 0 bases, the J end by 0 bases, with 18 bases between. This CDR3 is built from 19 residues. The V gene's germline CDR1 is PRHDT and CDR2 FYEKMQ (reference sequence). CDR3 in amino acids: CASSLGVSSGRSSYNEQFF. Here the CDR3 DNA reads TGTGCCAGCAGCTTAGGCGTGAGTAGCGGCAGGAGCTCCTACAATGAGCAGTTCTTC.

V is TRBV6-1 and J is TRBJ2-7, with 8 bases identical to TRBD1. The CDR3 sequence is 15 residues long. V shed 1 base, J shed 3 bases, and the junction held 5 bases outside the gene matches. From germline, CDR1 is MNHNS and CDR2 SASEGT. CDR3 loop: CASSEGTGRFYEQYF. CDR3 DNA: TGTGCCAGCAGTGAAGGGACAGGGAGATTCTACGAGCAGTACTTC.

The V call is TRBV18, the J call TRBJ1-2, with 9 positions matching TRBD1. Germline V gives CDR1 KGHSH, CDR2 LQKENI. The CDR3 covers 13 residues. Germline trimming cut 4 bases from V and 8 bases from J; bases unmatched to any gene: 5. The chain's CDR3 is CASSLGQGEGYTF. Here the CDR3 DNA reads TGTGCCAGCTCACTGGGACAGGGCGAAGGCTACACCTTC.

The rearrangement links TRBV6-1 to TRBJ2-7, with a weak D call TRBD2 (5 bases). The CDR3 consists of 14 residues. Trimming took 6 bases from V and 7 from J, leaving 19 bases between them. Germline values: CDR1 MNHNS, CDR2 SASEGT. In DNA form, the CDR3 reads TGTGCCAGCAGCTCCCGAGGGTCCCGTTTGGAGCAGTACTTC. Its protein is CASSSRGSRLEQYF.

The gene calls are TRBV28 and TRBJ1-4; D perhaps matches TRBD1 (5 bases). V was clipped by 3 bases and J by 0 bases, with 17 bases between them. Germline CDR1 reads MDHEN; CDR2 reads SYDVKM. CDR3 length equals 18 residues. The CDR3 protein is CASSLVGALSSTNEKLFF. The CDR3, as DNA: TGTGCCAGCAGTTTGGTAGGGGCGCTCTCCTCAACTAATGAAAAACTGTTTTTT.

The V and J genes are TRBV19 and TRBJ1-1, with 9 bases identical to TRBD1. Germline CDR1 is LNHDA and CDR2 is SQIVND (reference sequence). The CDR3 consists of 18 residues. The V gene end was trimmed by 4 bases and the J gene end by 1 base; junction bases not matched to a gene: 13. In DNA form, the CDR3 reads TGTGCCAGTAGTACCAAATATAGGGGGACAGGGCCGAACACTGAAGCTTTCTTT. It codes for CASSTKYRGTGPNTEAFF.

The V gene is TRBV6-6, the J gene TRBJ1-4, with 7 bases identical to TRBD1. CDR3 length equals 14 residues. Germline trimming cut 7 bases from V and 5 bases from J; bases unmatched to any gene: 7. Germline CDR1 MNHNY, CDR2 SVGAGI (reference sequence). The CDR3 nucleotides read TGTGCCAGCAAAAACAGGGGCGGGAATGAAAAACTGTTTTTT. Translating it yields CASKNRGGNEKLFF.